This T cell receptor (beta chain) was captured in a study of tissue T cells after allogeneic stem cell transplantation. With V trimmed by 7 bases and J by 3 bases, 6 bases remained unmatched. The germline CDR1 and CDR2 sequences are FNHDT and SITEND (reference sequence). This CDR3 contains 15 residues. About this clone: The gene names given are mouse names. The sequenced fragment ends 1 residue before the CDR3 boundary, so the rest is inferred from the germline J gene.

Measured with immunoSEQ multiplex PCR; TCRdb has only the in-frame clones, and not every one. Here the sample spans some 48,000 clones, around 70% being singletons. The origin of this receptor is a pool of C57BL/6 mice in good health. The rearrangement joins TRBV19 to TRBJ2-3; 12 bases agree with TRBD2. The material sequenced was sorted cells pooled from one or two spleens. The CDR3 sequence is CASETGGARAETLYF. CDR3 bases read: TGTGCCAGCGAGACTGGGGGGGCGCGGGCAGAAACGCTGTAT.